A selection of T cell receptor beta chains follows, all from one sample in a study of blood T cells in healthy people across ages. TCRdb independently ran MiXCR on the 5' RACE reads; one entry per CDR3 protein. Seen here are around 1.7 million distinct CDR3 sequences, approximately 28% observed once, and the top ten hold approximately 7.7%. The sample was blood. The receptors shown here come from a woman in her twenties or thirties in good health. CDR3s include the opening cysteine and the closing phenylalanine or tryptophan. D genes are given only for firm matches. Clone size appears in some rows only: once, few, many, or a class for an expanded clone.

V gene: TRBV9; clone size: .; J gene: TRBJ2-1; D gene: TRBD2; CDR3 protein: CASSVDGGSHNEQFF; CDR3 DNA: TGTGCCAGCAGCGTAGACGGGGGGTCCCACAATGAGCAGTTCTTC
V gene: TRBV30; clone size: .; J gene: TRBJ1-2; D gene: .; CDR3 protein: CAWSVPGLGYYGYTF; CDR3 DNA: TGTGCCTGGAGTGTCCCCGGGTTGGGCTACTATGGCTACACCTTC
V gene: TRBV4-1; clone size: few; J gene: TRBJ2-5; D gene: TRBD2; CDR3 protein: CASSQGTSGGQETQYF; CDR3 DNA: TGCGCCAGCAGCCAGGGGACTAGCGGAGGGCAAGAGACCCAGTACTTC
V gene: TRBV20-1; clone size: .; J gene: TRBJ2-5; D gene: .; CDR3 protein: CNAYPRGNQETQYF; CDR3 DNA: TGCAATGCTTATCCCAGGGGCAACCAAGAGACCCAGTACTTC
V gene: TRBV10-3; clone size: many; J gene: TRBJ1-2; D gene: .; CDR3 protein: CAIRPGTELNYGYTF; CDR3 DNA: TGTGCCATCCGCCCGGGGACGGAACTTAACTATGGCTACACCTTC
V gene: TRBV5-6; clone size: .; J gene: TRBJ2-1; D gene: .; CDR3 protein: CASKIGPGNEQFF; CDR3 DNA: TGTGCCTCTAAGATAGGGCCCGGGAATGAGCAGTTCTTC
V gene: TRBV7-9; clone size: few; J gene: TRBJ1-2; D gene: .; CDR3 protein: CASSAQWTVNYGYTF; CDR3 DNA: TGTGCCAGCAGCGCACAGTGGACGGTTAACTATGGCTACACCTTC
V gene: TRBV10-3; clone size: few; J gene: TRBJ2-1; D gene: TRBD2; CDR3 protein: CAISEFGGAGEQFF; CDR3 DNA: TGTGCCATCAGTGAGTTCGGGGGGGCCGGTGAGCAGTTCTTC
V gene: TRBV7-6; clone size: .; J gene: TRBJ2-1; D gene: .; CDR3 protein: CASSTQGTPQMF; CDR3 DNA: TGTGCCAGCAGCACGCAAGGGACTCCCCAAATGTTC
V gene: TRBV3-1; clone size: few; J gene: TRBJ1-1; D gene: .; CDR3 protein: CASSQASSETEAFF; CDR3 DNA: TGTGCCAGCAGCCAGGCCTCTTCGGAAACTGAAGCTTTCTTT
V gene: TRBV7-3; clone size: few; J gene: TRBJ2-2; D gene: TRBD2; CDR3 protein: CASSLNPSGNTGELFF; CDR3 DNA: TGTGCCAGCAGCTTAAACCCTAGCGGGAACACCGGGGAGCTGTTTTTT
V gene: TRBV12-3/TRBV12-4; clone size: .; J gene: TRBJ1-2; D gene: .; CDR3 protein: CASSLALVSNYGYTF; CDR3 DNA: TGTGCCAGCAGTTTAGCGCTGGTCAGTAACTATGGCTACACCTTC
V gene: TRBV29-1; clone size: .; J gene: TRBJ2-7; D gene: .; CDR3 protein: CSVEGRDSYEQYF; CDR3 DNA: TGCAGCGTGGAAGGTAGGGACTCCTACGAGCAGTACTTC
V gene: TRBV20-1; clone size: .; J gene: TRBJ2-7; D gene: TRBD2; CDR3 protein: CSASSGGGGAREQYF; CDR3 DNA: TGCAGTGCTAGTAGTGGGGGCGGGGGGGCCCGCGAGCAGTACTTC
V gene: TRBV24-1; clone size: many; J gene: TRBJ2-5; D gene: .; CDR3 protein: CATSDFRSQETQYF; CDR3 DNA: TGTGCCACCAGTGATTTTCGCAGCCAAGAGACCCAGTACTTC
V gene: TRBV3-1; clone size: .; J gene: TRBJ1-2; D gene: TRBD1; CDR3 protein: CASSQETGGIYGYTF; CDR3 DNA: TGTGCCAGCAGCCAAGAGACAGGGGGAATCTATGGCTACACCTTC
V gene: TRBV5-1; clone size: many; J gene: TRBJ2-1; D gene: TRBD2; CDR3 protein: CASSFFLTSGGMNEQFF; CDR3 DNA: TGCGCCAGCAGCTTCTTTCTGACTAGCGGGGGGATGAATGAGCAGTTCTTC
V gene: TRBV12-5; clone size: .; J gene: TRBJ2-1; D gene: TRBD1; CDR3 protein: CASGVSTGMETQFF; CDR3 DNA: TGTGCTAGTGGGGTTTCGACAGGGATGGAGACCCAGTTCTTC
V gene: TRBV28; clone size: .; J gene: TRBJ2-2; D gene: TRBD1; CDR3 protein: CASSLPGQVYGELFF; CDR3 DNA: TGTGCCAGCAGTTTACCCGGACAGGTTTACGGGGAGCTGTTTTTT
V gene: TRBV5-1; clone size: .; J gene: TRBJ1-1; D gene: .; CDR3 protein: CASSRGTGYTEAFF; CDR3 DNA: TGCGCCAGCAGTAGAGGCACAGGGTACACTGAAGCTTTCTTT
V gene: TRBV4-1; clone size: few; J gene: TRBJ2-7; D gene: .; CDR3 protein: CASSQMALPYNEQYF; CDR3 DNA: TGCGCCAGCAGCCAGATGGCTCTTCCCTACAATGAGCAGTACTTC
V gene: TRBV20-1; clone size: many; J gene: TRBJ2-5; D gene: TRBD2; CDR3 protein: CSAVSGAGETQYF; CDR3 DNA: TGCAGTGCGGTTAGCGGGGCTGGGGAGACCCAGTACTTC
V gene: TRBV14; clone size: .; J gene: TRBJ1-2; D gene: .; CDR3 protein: CASSPRTPANYGYTF; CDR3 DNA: TGTGCCAGCAGCCCTAGGACACCAGCTAACTATGGCTACACCTTC
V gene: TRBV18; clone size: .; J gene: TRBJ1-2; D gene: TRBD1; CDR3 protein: CASSAVEGAYGYTF; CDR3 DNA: TGTGCCAGCTCAGCCGTTGAGGGGGCCTATGGCTACACCTTC
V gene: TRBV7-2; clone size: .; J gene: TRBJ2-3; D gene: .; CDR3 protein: CASSGGLSDTQYF; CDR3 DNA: TGTGCCAGCAGCGGCGGACTATCAGATACGCAGTATTTT
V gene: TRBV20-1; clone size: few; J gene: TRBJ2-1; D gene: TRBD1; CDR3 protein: CSARDEQGAGEQFF; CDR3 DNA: TGCAGTGCTAGAGATGAACAGGGGGCCGGTGAGCAGTTCTTC